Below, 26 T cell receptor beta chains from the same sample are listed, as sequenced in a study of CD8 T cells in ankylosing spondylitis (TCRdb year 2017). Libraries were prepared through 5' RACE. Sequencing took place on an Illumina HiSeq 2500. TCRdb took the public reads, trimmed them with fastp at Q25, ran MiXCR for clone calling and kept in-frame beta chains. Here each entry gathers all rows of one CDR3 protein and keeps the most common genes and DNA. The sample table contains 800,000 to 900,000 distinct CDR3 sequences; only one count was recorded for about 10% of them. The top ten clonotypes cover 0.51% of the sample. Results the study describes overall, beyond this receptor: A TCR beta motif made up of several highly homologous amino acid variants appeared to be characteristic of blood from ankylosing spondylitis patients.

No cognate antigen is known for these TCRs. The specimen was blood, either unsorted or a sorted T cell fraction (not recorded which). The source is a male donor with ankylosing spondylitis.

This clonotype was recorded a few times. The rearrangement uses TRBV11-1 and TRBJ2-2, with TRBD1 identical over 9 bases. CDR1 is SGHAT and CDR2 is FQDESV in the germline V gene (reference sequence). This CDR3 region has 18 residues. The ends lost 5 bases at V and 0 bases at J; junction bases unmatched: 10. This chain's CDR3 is CASSPGTGLGSNTGELFF. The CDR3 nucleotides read TGTGCCAGCAGCCCGGGGACAGGGTTAGGGTCGAACACCGGGGAGCTGTTTTTT.

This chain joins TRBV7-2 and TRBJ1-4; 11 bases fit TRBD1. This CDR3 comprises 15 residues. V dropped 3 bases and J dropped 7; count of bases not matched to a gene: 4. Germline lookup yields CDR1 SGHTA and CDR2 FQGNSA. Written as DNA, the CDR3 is TGTGCCAGCAGCTTGCTCGGGACAGGGGGTGAAAAACTGTTTTTT. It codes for CASSLLGTGGEKLFF.

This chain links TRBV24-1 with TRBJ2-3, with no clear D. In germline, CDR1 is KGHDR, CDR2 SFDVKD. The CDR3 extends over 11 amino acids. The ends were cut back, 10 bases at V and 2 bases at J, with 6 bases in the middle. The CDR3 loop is CATRDTDTQYF. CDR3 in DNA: TGTGCCACTAGGGACACAGATACGCAGTATTTT.

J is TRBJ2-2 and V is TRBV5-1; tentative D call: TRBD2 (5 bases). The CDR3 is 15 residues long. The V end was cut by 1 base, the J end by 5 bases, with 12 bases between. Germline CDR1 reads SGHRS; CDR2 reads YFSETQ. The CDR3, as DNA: TGCGCCAGCAGCTTGCAAGGGAGAGGGACCGGGGAGCTGTTTTTT. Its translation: CASSLQGRGTGELFF.

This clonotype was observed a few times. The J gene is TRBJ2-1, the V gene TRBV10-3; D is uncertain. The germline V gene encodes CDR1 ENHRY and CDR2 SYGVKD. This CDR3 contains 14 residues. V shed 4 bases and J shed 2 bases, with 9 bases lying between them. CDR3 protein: CAISAVMTYNEQFF. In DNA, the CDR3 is TGTGCCATCAGTGCGGTTATGACCTACAATGAGCAGTTCTTC.

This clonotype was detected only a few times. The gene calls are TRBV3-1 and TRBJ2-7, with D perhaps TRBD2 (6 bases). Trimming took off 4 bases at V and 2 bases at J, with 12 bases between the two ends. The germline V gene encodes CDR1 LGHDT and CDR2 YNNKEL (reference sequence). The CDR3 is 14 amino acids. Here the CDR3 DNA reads TGTGCCAGCAGCCTTTTAGCGGAGACCTACGAGCAGTACTTC. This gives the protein CASSLLAETYEQYF.

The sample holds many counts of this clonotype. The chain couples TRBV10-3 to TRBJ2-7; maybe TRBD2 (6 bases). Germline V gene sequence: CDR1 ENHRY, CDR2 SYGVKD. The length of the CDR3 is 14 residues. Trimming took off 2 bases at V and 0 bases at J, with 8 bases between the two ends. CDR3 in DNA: TGTGCCATCAGTGAGAGGACTACCTCCTACGAGCAGTACTTC. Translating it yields CAISERTTSYEQYF.

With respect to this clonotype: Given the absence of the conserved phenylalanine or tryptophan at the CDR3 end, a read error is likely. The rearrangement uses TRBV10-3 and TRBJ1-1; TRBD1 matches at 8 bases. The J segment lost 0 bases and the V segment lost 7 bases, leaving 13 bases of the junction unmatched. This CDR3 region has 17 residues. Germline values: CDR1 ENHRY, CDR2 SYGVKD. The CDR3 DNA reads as TGTGCCATCACCCCTTCTGGACAGGGAGGGATGAACACTGAAGCTTTCATT. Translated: CAITPSGQGGMNTEAFI.

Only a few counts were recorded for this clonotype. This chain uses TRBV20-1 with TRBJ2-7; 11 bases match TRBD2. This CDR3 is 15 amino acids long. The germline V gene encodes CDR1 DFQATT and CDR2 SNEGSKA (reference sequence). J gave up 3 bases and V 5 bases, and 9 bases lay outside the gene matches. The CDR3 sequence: CSARSHTSGGYEQYF. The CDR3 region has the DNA TGCAGTGCTCGATCCCATACTAGCGGGGGCTACGAGCAGTACTTC.

CDR3 residues: CASSYSFASGGAQETQYF. The CDR3 bases are TGTGCCAGCAGTTACTCGTTCGCTAGCGGGGGGGCCCAAGAGACCCAGTACTTC. The chain couples TRBV6-5 to TRBJ2-5, with 12 nucleotides matching TRBD2. Germline V gene data show CDR1 as MNHEY and CDR2 as SVGAGI. J was trimmed by 1 base and V by 0 bases; bases with no gene match: 6. The CDR3 contains 18 residues.

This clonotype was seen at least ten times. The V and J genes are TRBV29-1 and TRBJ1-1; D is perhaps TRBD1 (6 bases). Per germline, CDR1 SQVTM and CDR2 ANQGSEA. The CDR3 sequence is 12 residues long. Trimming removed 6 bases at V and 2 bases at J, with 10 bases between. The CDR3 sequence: CSVGGRNTEAFF. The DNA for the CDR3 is TGCAGCGTGGGGGGCCGAAACACTGAAGCTTTCTTT.

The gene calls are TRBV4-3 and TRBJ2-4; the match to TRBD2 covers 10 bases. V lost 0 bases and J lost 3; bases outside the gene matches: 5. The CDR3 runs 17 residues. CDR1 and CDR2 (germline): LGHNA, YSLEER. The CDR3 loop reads CASSQEVAGGLKNIQYF. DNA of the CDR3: TGCGCCAGCAGCCAAGAAGTAGCGGGGGGCCTCAAAAACATTCAGTACTTC.

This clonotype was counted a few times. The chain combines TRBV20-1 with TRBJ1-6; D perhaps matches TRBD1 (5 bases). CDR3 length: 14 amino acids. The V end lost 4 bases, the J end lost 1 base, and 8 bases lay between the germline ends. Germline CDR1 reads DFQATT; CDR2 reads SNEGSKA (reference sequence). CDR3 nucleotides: TGCAGTGCTACAGGGTTTTCCTATAATTCACCCCTCCACTTT. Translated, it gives CSATGFSYNSPLHF.

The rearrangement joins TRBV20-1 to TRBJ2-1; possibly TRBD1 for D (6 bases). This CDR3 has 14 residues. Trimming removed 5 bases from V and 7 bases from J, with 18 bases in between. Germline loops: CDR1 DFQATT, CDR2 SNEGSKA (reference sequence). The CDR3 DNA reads TGCAGTGCTTACGACAGCAGGGGCGGGAATGAGCAGTTCTTC. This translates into CSAYDSRGGNEQFF.

CDR3 residues: CASSPLAGIDTQYF. Here the CDR3 DNA reads TGTGCCAGCTCACCCCTAGCGGGGATAGATACGCAGTATTTT. J is TRBJ2-3 and V is TRBV18; 9 bases align to TRBD2. V trimming: 3 bases; J trimming: 5 bases; junction bases outside the gene matches: 3. Per the germline V gene, CDR1 is KGHSH and CDR2 is LQKENI. The CDR3 has 14 amino acids.

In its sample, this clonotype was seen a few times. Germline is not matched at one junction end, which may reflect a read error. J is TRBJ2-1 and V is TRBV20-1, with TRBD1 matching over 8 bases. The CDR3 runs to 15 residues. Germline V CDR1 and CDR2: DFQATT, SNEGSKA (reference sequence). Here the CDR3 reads CSAGDGAGGANEQFF. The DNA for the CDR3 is TGCAGTGCTGGAGATGGGGCAGGGGGCGCGAATGAGCAGTTCTTC.

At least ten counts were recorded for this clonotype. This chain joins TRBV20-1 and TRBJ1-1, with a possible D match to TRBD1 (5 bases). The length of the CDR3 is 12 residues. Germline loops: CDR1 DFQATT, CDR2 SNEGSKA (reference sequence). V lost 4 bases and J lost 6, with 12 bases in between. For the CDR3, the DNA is TGCAGTGCTAATAGGGGCCGGGCTGAAGCTTTCTTT. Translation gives CSANRGRAEAFF.

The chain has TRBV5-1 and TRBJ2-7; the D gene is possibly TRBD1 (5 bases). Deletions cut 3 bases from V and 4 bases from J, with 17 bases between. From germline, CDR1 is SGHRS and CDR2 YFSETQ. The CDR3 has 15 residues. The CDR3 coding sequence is TGCGCCAGCAGCTCCACCAGTGGAAGGGGATACGAGCAGTACTTC. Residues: CASSSTSGRGYEQYF.

The CDR3 sequence: CASSFSSRGQGGQPQHF. Here the CDR3 DNA reads TGTGCCAGCAGTTTTTCAAGTCGGGGGCAGGGTGGCCAGCCCCAGCATTTT. The V and J genes are TRBV28 and TRBJ1-5; the D gene is possibly TRBD1 (6 bases). CDR1 is MDHEN, CDR2 SYDVKM, per germline. The V end lost 3 bases, the J end lost 7 bases, and 22 bases lay between the germline ends. The CDR3 contains 17 residues.

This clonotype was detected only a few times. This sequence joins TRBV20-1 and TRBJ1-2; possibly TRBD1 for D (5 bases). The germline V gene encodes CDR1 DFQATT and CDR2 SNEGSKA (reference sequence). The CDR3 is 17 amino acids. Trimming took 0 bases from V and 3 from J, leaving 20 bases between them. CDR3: CSAREVGGTERYYGYTF. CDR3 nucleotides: TGCAGTGCTAGAGAAGTCGGGGGTACTGAACGTTACTATGGCTACACCTTC.

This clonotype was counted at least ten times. CDR3 coding DNA: TGTGCCAGCAGCTTAGCCAGGACCGGGGAGCTGTTTTTT. Protein sequence: CASSLARTGELFF. This sequence joins TRBV7-2 and TRBJ2-2; no clear D. CDR1 is SGHTA and CDR2 is FQGNSA in the germline V gene. V was cut by 0 bases and J by 5 bases, with 4 bases left in between. The CDR3 covers 13 residues.

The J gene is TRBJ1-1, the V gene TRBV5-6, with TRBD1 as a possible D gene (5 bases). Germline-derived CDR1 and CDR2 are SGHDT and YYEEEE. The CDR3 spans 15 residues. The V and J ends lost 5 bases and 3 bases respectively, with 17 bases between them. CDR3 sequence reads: CASRRRREWHTEAFF. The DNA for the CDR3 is TGTGCCAGCAGACGACGCAGGGAATGGCACACTGAAGCTTTCTTT. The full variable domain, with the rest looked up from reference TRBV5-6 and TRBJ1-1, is DAGVTQSPTHLIKTRGQQVTLRCSPKSGHDTVSWYQQALGQGPQFIFQYYEEEERQRGNFPDRFSGHQFPNYSSELNVNALLLGDSALYLCASRRRREWHTEAFFGQGTRLTVV.

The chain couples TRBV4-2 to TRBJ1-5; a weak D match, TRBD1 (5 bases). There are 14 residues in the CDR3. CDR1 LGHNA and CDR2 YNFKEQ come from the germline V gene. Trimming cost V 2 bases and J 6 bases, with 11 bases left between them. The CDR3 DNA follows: TGTGCCAGCAGCCAATGGGGCGGGGGTCAGCCCCAGCATTTT. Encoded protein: CASSQWGGGQPQHF.

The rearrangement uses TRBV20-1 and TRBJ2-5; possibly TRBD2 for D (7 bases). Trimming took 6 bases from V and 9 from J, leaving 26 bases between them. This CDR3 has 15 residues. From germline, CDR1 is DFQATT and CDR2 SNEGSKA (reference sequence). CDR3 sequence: CSALLGGPGRSAQYF. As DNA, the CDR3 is TGCAGTGCCCTCCTGGGGGGGCCAGGACGGTCGGCCCAGTACTTC.

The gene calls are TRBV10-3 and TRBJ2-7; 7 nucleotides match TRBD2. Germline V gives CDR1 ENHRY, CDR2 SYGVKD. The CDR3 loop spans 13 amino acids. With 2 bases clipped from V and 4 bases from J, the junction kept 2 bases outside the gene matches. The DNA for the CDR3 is TGTGCCATCAGTGAGACTAGCGCATACGAGCAGTACTTC. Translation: CAISETSAYEQYF.

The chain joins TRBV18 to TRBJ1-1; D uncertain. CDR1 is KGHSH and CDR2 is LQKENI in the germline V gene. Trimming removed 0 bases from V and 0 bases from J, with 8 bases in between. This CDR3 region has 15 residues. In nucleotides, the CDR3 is TGTGCCAGCTCACCACCCAACCAGCTGAACACTGAAGCTTTCTTT. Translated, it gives CASSPPNQLNTEAFF.